The following is a T cell receptor (beta chain) sequence with its context. The CDR3 sequence is 18 residues long. CDR1 is SQVTM and CDR2 is ANQGSEA in the germline V gene. V gave up 7 bases and J gave up 0 bases; unmatched junction bases: 17. This entry comes from a study of cytomegalovirus exposure and HLA in healthy donors. PCR used 60 Vbeta primers and 13 Jbeta primers. Assay used: immunoSEQ multiplex PCR; TCRdb lists only in-frame clones, some missing. The repertoire includes roughly 110,000 clones, 70% to 85% of them detected once, and 0.79% sits in the top ten. Sequencing was carried out using PBMCs. This sequence was found in a boy aged 5 to 17 in good health and CMV-seronegative. This chain links TRBV29-1 with TRBJ2-1, with 8 positions matching TRBD2. The CDR3: CSGGTPGGSGASYNEQFF. Written as DNA, the CDR3 is TGCAGCGGGGGTACTCCGGGGGGTAGCGGGGCCTCCTACAATGAGCAGTTCTTC.